A selection of T cell receptor beta chains follows, all from one sample in a study of CD8 T cells in Susac syndrome. Via MiXCR, TCRdb re-called the immunoSEQ multiplex PCR reads, giving one row per CDR3 protein. In the table there are 80,000 or so distinct CDR3 sequences, roughly 94% of which are singletons. Input material: CD8+ T cells from PBMCs. Receptors were obtained from a human donor with Susac syndrome. CDR3s include the opening cysteine and the closing phenylalanine or tryptophan. Fields, in order: J gene, D gene, CDR3 length, V gene, clone size, CDR3 DNA, CDR3 protein. D genes are given only for firm matches. The size entry is marked missing in some rows and otherwise reads once, few, many or a size class.

J gene: TRBJ2-5
D gene: TRBD2
CDR3 length: 16
V gene: TRBV5-1
clone size: -
CDR3 DNA: TGCGCCAGCAGCTTGGCGACTAGCGGGTCCCAAGAGACCCAGTACTTC
CDR3 protein: CASSLATSGSQETQYF

J gene: TRBJ2-6
D gene: -
CDR3 length: 15
V gene: TRBV6-1
clone size: -
CDR3 DNA: TGTGCCAGCAGTGAGACGGCACCTGGGGCCAACGTCCTGACTTTC
CDR3 protein: CASSETAPGANVLTF

J gene: TRBJ2-2
D gene: -
CDR3 length: 18
V gene: TRBV3-1
clone size: -
CDR3 DNA: TGTGCCAGCAGCCAAATTTTTCAGTTTGCGACGTACACCGGGGAGCTGTTTTTT
CDR3 protein: CASSQIFQFATYTGELFF

J gene: TRBJ2-5
D gene: TRBD2
CDR3 length: 15
V gene: TRBV10-3
clone size: -
CDR3 DNA: TGTGCCATCAGTGAGTCAACTAGCGGACAAGAGACCCAGTACTTC
CDR3 protein: CAISESTSGQETQYF

J gene: TRBJ2-7
D gene: -
CDR3 length: 13
V gene: TRBV28
clone size: -
CDR3 DNA: TGTGCCAGCAGTTTAGTACAGGTGAACGAGCAGTACTTC
CDR3 protein: CASSLVQVNEQYF

J gene: TRBJ1-6
D gene: -
CDR3 length: 15
V gene: TRBV7-2
clone size: -
CDR3 DNA: TGTGCCAGCAGCTCAGAGGAGGTGGTTGGCTCACCCCTCCACTTT
CDR3 protein: CASSSEEVVGSPLHF

J gene: TRBJ2-1
D gene: -
CDR3 length: 15
V gene: TRBV27
clone size: -
CDR3 DNA: TGTGCCAGCAGTCCAACCCTACAGGGTATCAATGAGCAGTTCTTC
CDR3 protein: CASSPTLQGINEQFF

J gene: TRBJ1-1
D gene: -
CDR3 length: 14
V gene: TRBV12-3/TRBV12-4
clone size: -
CDR3 DNA: TGTGCCAGCAGTTTAGGGGCTTTTTTGGTTGAAGCTTTCTTT
CDR3 protein: CASSLGAFLVEAFF

J gene: TRBJ2-1
D gene: -
CDR3 length: 16
V gene: TRBV10-3
clone size: once
CDR3 DNA: TGTGCCATCAGTGATTGGGACACCCGGCGGTACAATGAGCAGTTCTTC
CDR3 protein: CAISDWDTRRYNEQFF

J gene: TRBJ2-7
D gene: -
CDR3 length: 15
V gene: TRBV9
clone size: -
CDR3 DNA: TGTGCCAGCAGCGCCCGCCCCGGTAGCTCCTACGAGCAGTACTTC
CDR3 protein: CASSARPGSSYEQYF

J gene: TRBJ2-7
D gene: TRBD2
CDR3 length: 12
V gene: TRBV27
clone size: -
CDR3 DNA: TGTGCCAGCAGTAAGGTAGCGGGGGAGCAGTACTTC
CDR3 protein: CASSKVAGEQYF

J gene: TRBJ2-7
D gene: -
CDR3 length: 11
V gene: TRBV28
clone size: -
CDR3 DNA: TGTGCCAGCAGTACAGGCAGCGAGCAGTACTTC
CDR3 protein: CASSTGSEQYF

J gene: TRBJ2-7
D gene: -
CDR3 length: 15
V gene: TRBV4-1
clone size: -
CDR3 DNA: TGCGCCAGCAGCCCAGAGGGGACGGGCTCCTACGAGCAGTACTTC
CDR3 protein: CASSPEGTGSYEQYF

J gene: TRBJ1-1
D gene: TRBD1
CDR3 length: 15
V gene: TRBV7-9
clone size: -
CDR3 DNA: TGTGCCAGCAGCCCCCCAGGGGGCGGTGACACTGAAGCTTTCTTT
CDR3 protein: CASSPPGGGDTEAFF

J gene: TRBJ2-7
D gene: -
CDR3 length: 13
V gene: TRBV9
clone size: -
CDR3 DNA: TGTGCCAGCAGCCAGGGGGGGGATTACGAGCAGTACTTC
CDR3 protein: CASSQGGDYEQYF

J gene: TRBJ2-5
D gene: -
CDR3 length: 15
V gene: TRBV7-2
clone size: -
CDR3 DNA: TGTGCCAGCAGTTCAGACAGCTCCTCCTGGGAGACCCAGTACTTC
CDR3 protein: CASSSDSSSWETQYF

J gene: TRBJ2-7
D gene: -
CDR3 length: 14
V gene: TRBV27
clone size: -
CDR3 DNA: TGTGCCAGCAGTTTATCGAGACGGAACTACGAGCAGTACTTC
CDR3 protein: CASSLSRRNYEQYF

J gene: TRBJ1-2
D gene: -
CDR3 length: 11
V gene: TRBV7-9
clone size: -
CDR3 DNA: TGTGCCAGCACCCGAGTAAGGGGCTACACCTTC
CDR3 protein: CASTRVRGYTF

J gene: TRBJ2-1
D gene: TRBD2
CDR3 length: 15
V gene: TRBV12-3/TRBV12-4
clone size: -
CDR3 DNA: TGTGCCAGCAGGCACGGGGGGACTTCCTACAATGAGCAGTTCTTC
CDR3 protein: CASRHGGTSYNEQFF

J gene: TRBJ1-2
D gene: TRBD1
CDR3 length: 15
V gene: TRBV3-1
clone size: -
CDR3 DNA: TGTGCCAGCAGCCAAGCCCCACAGGGGTACTATGGCTACACCTTC
CDR3 protein: CASSQAPQGYYGYTF

J gene: TRBJ1-2
D gene: -
CDR3 length: 15
V gene: TRBV13
clone size: -
CDR3 DNA: TGTGCCAGCAGCTTAGGCAGACGGTTGGACTATGGCTACACCTTC
CDR3 protein: CASSLGRRLDYGYTF

J gene: TRBJ2-1
D gene: -
CDR3 length: 12
V gene: TRBV29-1
clone size: -
CDR3 DNA: TGCAGCGTTTCCCGAGGGGTCAATGAGCAGTTCTTC
CDR3 protein: CSVSRGVNEQFF

J gene: TRBJ2-3
D gene: TRBD2
CDR3 length: 16
V gene: TRBV9
clone size: -
CDR3 DNA: TGTGCCAGCAGCGTAGGAAGCGGGGGGGGCACAGATACGCAGTATTTT
CDR3 protein: CASSVGSGGGTDTQYF

J gene: TRBJ1-2
D gene: -
CDR3 length: 15
V gene: TRBV20-1
clone size: -
CDR3 DNA: TGCAGTGCTAGAGGTCGCACTTGGGCTAACTATGGCTACACCTTC
CDR3 protein: CSARGRTWANYGYTF

J gene: TRBJ1-1
D gene: -
CDR3 length: 11
V gene: TRBV10-2
clone size: once
CDR3 DNA: TGCGCCAGCGGTATGAACACTGAAGCTTTCTTT
CDR3 protein: CASGMNTEAFF

J gene: TRBJ1-1
D gene: -
CDR3 length: 11
V gene: TRBV27
clone size: -
CDR3 DNA: TGTGCCACGGCGGGAAACACTGAAGCTTTCTTT
CDR3 protein: CATAGNTEAFF

J gene: TRBJ2-7
D gene: TRBD1
CDR3 length: 16
V gene: TRBV7-9
clone size: -
CDR3 DNA: TGTGCCAGCAGCTCGTCGGACAGGGCCTTTTCTTACGAGCAGTACTTC
CDR3 protein: CASSSSDRAFSYEQYF

J gene: TRBJ2-3
D gene: TRBD1
CDR3 length: 12
V gene: TRBV10-2
clone size: once
CDR3 DNA: TGCGCCAGCAGAGGACAGGGGTATACGCAGTATTTT
CDR3 protein: CASRGQGYTQYF

J gene: TRBJ2-2
D gene: TRBD1
CDR3 length: 15
V gene: TRBV9
clone size: -
CDR3 DNA: TGTGCCAGCAGCGTATCGGGACAGGGGGCCGGGGAGCTGTTTTTT
CDR3 protein: CASSVSGQGAGELFF

J gene: TRBJ2-7
D gene: TRBD1
CDR3 length: 14
V gene: TRBV29-1
clone size: -
CDR3 DNA: TGCAGCGTGGGGGACAGGAACCTCTCCTACGAGCAGTACTTC
CDR3 protein: CSVGDRNLSYEQYF

J gene: TRBJ2-5
D gene: -
CDR3 length: 14
V gene: TRBV20-1
clone size: once
CDR3 DNA: TGCAGTGCAAGAACCCGGGCCCCTCGGGAGACCCAGTACTTC
CDR3 protein: CSARTRAPRETQYF

J gene: TRBJ2-2
D gene: -
CDR3 length: 14
V gene: TRBV6-4
clone size: -
CDR3 DNA: TGTGCCAGCAGTGACGCGGCTAGCACTGGGGAGCTGTTTTTT
CDR3 protein: CASSDAASTGELFF